Detailed here is one T cell receptor (beta chain). Its antigen remains undetermined. No base quality information exists; no much larger clone differs at one position. The data originate from a study of T cell repertoires in cytomegalovirus infection (dated 2019 in TCRdb). At the level of the whole study: Donor HLA type was relevant to the analysis, because carriage of CMV infection together with the matching HLA type was indicated by public TCR beta signatures.

The reads were generated on an Illumina HiSeq 1500. TCRdb ran its own pipeline on the public reads, namely fastp trimming at Q25 and MiXCR clone calling, and kept in-frame beta chains. Under each unique CDR3 protein, matching rows form one entry showing the most common genes and DNA. Within this sample are approximately 490,000 distinct CDR3 sequences, with about 11% of them counted one time only. The leading ten clones occupy about 10% of the sample. There are 15 amino acids in the CDR3, from cysteine to phenylalanine inclusive. Only CDR3 DNA remains: 45 bases, in frame from the first base. CDR1 LNHNV and CDR2 YYDKDF were looked up in the germline V gene (reference sequence). V is pared back by 0 bases and J by 3 bases, with 10 bases lying between the germline termini. Here is what the overall study found, with its caveats: The ex vivo response was dominated by HLA-C-restricted CMV-specific TCR beta clonotypes, which also provided the single most frequent clonotype in two of eight donors. In both this cohort and an independent cohort of 352 donors, the cumulative frequency of public TCR beta family members distinguished carriers of CMV infection plus the relevant HLA type.

Rearrangement joined TRBV15 to TRBJ2-3, with TRBD1 perhaps the D gene, on 5 matching bases. The sequence was obtained from a human donor in good health (CMV status not recorded). Some clones in this sample may be carry-over from other donors' samples. The sample taken for sequencing was PBMCs. The nucleotide sequence reads TGTGCCACCAGCAGAGAGGGCAGGGCGACAGATACGCAGTATTTT. This yields the protein CATSREGRATDTQYF. The CDR3, completed at both ends by the reference TRBV15 and TRBJ2-3 genes, gives the full variable domain DAMVIQNPRYQVTQFGKPVTLSCSQTLNHNVMYWYQQKSSQAPKLLFHYYDKDFNNEADTPDNFQSRRPNTSFCFLDIRSPGLGDTAMYLCATSREGRATDTQYFGPGTRLTVL.